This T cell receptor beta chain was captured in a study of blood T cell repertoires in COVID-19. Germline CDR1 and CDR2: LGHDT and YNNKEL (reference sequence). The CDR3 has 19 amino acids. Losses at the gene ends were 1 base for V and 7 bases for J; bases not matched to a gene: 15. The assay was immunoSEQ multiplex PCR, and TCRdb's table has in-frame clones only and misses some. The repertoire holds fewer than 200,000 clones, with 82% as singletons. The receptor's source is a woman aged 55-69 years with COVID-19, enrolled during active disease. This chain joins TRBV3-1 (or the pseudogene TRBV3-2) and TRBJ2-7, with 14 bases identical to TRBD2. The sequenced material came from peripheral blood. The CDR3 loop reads CASSQVKGTSGSATREQYF. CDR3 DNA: TGTGCCAGCAGCCAAGTCAAGGGGACTAGCGGGAGCGCGACTCGGGAGCAGTACTTC.